This passage covers 12 T cell receptor beta chains from one sample sequenced in a study of cytomegalovirus exposure and HLA in healthy donors. The PCR used 60 Vbeta and 13 Jbeta primers. The repertoire was sequenced with immunoSEQ multiplex PCR; TCRdb's copy has only in-frame clones and lacks some. The sample has about 170,000 clones; just over 75% are singletons. Sequencing was performed on PBMCs. Receptors were obtained from a woman in her 30s in good health and CMV-seropositive.

V and J are TRBV30 and TRBJ1-3; D not resolved. CDR1 and CDR2 from the germline V gene are GTSNPN and SVGIG (reference sequence). CDR3 length equals 13 residues. V lost 2 bases, J lost 2 bases, and 7 bases lay in between. Written as DNA, the CDR3 is TGTGCCTGGAGTTTCCTTCCTGGAAACACCATATATTTT. It is translated as CAWSFLPGNTIYF.

V and J are TRBV25-1 and TRBJ2-2; no reliable D call. V shed 1 base and J shed 3 bases, with 6 bases lying between them. There are 14 residues in the CDR3. Germline values: CDR1 MGHDK, CDR2 SYGVNS. The CDR3 DNA reads TGTGCCAGCAGTGAATCCGGTTACACCGGGGAGCTGTTTTTT. Translation gives CASSESGYTGELFF.

The J gene is TRBJ1-5, the V gene TRBV7-9; 7 bases fit TRBD1. Germline V lookup: CDR1 SEHNR, CDR2 FQNEAQ (reference sequence). Trimming removed 5 bases from V and 0 bases from J; junction bases left unmatched: 7. The CDR3 runs 16 residues. The CDR3 region is CASSLRTGDSNQPQHF. CDR3 in DNA: TGTGCCAGCAGCCTTCGGACAGGTGATAGCAATCAGCCCCAGCATTTT.

This clone was detected only a few times. The chain recombines TRBV2 with TRBJ2-7; D not resolved. The CDR3 covers 13 residues. Trimming stripped 4 bases from V and 5 bases from J, with 12 bases between. In germline, CDR1 is SNHLY, CDR2 FYNNEI. The CDR3 sequence is CASSVRGFDEQYF. In DNA form, the CDR3 reads TGTGCCAGCAGTGTTAGAGGTTTCGACGAGCAGTACTTC. Using reference TRBV2 and TRBJ2-7 for the parts outside the CDR3, the full variable domain is EPEVTQTPSHQVTQMGQEVILRCVPISNHLYFYWYRQILGQKVEFLVSFYNNEISEKSEIFDDQFSVERPDGSNFTLKIRSTKLEDSAMYFCASSVRGFDEQYFGPGTRLTVT.

This chain joins TRBV30 and TRBJ1-1; possible D gene TRBD1, 6 bases. Per germline, CDR1 GTSNPN and CDR2 SVGIG (reference sequence). V was clipped by 5 bases and J by 0 bases, with 7 bases between them. The CDR3 spans 12 residues. The CDR3 spells CAWGQMNTEAFF. CDR3 sequence (DNA): TGTGCCTGGGGACAGATGAACACTGAAGCTTTCTTT.

The chain recombines TRBV6-1 with TRBJ2-5; a possible D gene is TRBD1 (5 bases). Germline V gene lookup returns CDR1 MNHNS and CDR2 SASEGT. Between the trimmed V and J ends, which lost 0 bases and 7 bases, there was a span of 12 bases. This CDR3 contains 14 residues. This chain's CDR3 is CASSEAAGQGTQYF. In DNA form, the CDR3 reads TGTGCCAGCAGTGAAGCGGCAGGGCAGGGGACCCAGTACTTC.

V is TRBV19 and J is TRBJ2-7; 7 positions agree with TRBD2. The CDR3 totals 15 residues. V shed 0 bases and J 3 bases; nucleotides not matched to a gene: 5. From germline, CDR1 is LNHDA and CDR2 SQIVND (reference sequence). CDR3 bases: TGTGCCAGTAGTATAGATCCTAGCGGAAACTACGAGCAGTACTTC. Translating it yields CASSIDPSGNYEQYF.

The chain uses TRBV4-1 and TRBJ2-1; D call uncertain. Germline lookup yields CDR1 MGHRA and CDR2 YSYEKL. This CDR3 comprises 14 residues. The germline V and J ends were trimmed by 0 bases and 4 bases, with 7 bases remaining between them. CDR3 loop: CASSQDPQYNEQFF. The CDR3 DNA reads TGCGCCAGCAGCCAAGACCCGCAGTACAATGAGCAGTTCTTC.

The chain has TRBV5-1 and TRBJ1-4; 8 bases are a match to TRBD1. The length of the CDR3 is 15 residues. The V gene end was trimmed by 4 bases and the J gene end by 1 base; junction bases not matched to a gene: 3. Germline V gene data show CDR1 as SGHRS and CDR2 as YFSETQ. CDR3 nucleotide sequence: TGCGCCAGCAGCCCGGACAGGGTAACTAATGAAAAACTGTTTTTT. It codes for CASSPDRVTNEKLFF.

The chain recombines TRBV4-3 with TRBJ1-1, with D possibly TRBD1 on 5 matching bases. Deletions cut 0 bases from V and 8 bases from J, with 13 bases between. Germline loops: CDR1 LGHNA, CDR2 YSLEER. The CDR3 extends over 14 amino acids. This chain's CDR3 is CASSQDRGAAEAFF. In nucleotides, the CDR3 is TGCGCCAGCAGCCAAGATCGCGGGGCGGCGGAAGCTTTCTTT.

The chain uses TRBV7-2 and TRBJ2-5; 8 nucleotides match TRBD1. This CDR3 is built from 14 residues. Germline loops: CDR1 SGHTA, CDR2 FQGNSA. Trimming took 6 bases from V and 7 from J; bases not matched to a gene: 10. CDR3 coding DNA: TGTGCCAGCAGTCTCGACAGGGGTCGGCGGACCCAGTACTTC. This sequence encodes CASSLDRGRRTQYF.

The gene calls are TRBV11-3 and TRBJ1-1, with no clear D. This CDR3 is built from 14 residues. V was trimmed by 5 bases and J by 1 base, leaving 11 bases between them. Germline CDR1 reads SGHNT; CDR2 reads YENEEA. The CDR3 DNA sequence: TGTGCCAGCAGCCCAGGTACAAAGAACACTGAAGCTTTCTTT. It translates to CASSPGTKNTEAFF.